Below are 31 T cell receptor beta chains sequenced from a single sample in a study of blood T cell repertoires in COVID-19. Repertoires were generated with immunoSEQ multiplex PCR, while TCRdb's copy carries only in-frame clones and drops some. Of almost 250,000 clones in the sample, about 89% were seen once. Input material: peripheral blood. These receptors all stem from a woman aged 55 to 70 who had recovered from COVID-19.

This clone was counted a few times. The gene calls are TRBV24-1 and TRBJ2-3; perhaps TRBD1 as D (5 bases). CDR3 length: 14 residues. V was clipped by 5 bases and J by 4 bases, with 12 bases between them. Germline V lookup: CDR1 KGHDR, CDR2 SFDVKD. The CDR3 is CATSGGWGADTQYF. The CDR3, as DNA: TGTGCCACCAGTGGGGGCTGGGGCGCAGATACGCAGTATTTT.

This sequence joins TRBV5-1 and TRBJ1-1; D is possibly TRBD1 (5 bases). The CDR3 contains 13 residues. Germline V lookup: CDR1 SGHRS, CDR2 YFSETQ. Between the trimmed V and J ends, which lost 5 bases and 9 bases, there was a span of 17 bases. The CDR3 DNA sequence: TGCGCCAGCAGGACAGAAGATAGAAAGAAAGCTTTCTTT. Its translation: CASRTEDRKKAFF.

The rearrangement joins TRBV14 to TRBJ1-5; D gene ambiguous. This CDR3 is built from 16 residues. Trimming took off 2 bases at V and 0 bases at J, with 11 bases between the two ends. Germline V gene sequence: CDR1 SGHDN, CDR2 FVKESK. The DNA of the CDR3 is TGTGCCAGCAGCCAAAACGCAGTTACTAGCAATCAGCCCCAGCATTTT. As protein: CASSQNAVTSNQPQHF.

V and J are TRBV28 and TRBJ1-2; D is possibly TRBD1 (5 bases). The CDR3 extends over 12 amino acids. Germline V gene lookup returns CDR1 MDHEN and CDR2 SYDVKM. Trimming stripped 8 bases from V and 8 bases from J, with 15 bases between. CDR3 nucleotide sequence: TGTGCCAGCTCCCAGGGTCTTCGCGGCTACACCTTC. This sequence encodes CASSQGLRGYTF.

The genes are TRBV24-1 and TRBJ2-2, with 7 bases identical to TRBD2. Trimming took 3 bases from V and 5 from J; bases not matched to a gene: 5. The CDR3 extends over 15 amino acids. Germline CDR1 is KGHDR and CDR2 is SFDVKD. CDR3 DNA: TGTGCCACCAGTGATCTGCAGGGAGGGACCGGGGAGCTGTTTTTT. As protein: CATSDLQGGTGELFF.

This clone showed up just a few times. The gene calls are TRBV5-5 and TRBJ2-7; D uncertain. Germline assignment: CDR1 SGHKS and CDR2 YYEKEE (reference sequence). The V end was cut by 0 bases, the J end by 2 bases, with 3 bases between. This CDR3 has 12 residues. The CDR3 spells CASSLGAYEQYF. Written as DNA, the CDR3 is TGTGCCAGCAGCTTGGGCGCCTACGAGCAGTACTTC.

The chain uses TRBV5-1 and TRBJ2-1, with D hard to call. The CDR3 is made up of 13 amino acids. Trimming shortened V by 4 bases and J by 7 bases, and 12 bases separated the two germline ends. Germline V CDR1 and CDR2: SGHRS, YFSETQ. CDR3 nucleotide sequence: TGCGCCAGCAGCCCCGGGTTACGGAATGAGCAGTTCTTC. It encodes CASSPGLRNEQFF.

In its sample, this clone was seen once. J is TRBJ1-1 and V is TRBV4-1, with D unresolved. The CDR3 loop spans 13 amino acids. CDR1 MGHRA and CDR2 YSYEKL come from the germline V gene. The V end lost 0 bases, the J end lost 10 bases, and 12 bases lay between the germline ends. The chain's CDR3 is CASSQEPISPAFF. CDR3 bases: TGCGCCAGCAGCCAAGAACCTATTTCCCCAGCTTTCTTT.

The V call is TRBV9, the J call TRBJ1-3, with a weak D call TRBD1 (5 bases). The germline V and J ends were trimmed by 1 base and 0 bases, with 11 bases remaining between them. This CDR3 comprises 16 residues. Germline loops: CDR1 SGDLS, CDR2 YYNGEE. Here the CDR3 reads CASSVTSTVSGNTIYF. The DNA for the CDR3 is TGTGCCAGCAGCGTAACCTCGACAGTCTCTGGAAACACCATATATTTT.

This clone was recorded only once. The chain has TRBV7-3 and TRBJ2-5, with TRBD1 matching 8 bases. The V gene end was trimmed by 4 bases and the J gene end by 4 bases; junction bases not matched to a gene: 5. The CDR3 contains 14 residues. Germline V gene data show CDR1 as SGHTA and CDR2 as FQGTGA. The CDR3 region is CASSWTGQGETQYF. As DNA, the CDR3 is TGTGCCAGCAGCTGGACCGGACAGGGAGAGACCCAGTACTTC.

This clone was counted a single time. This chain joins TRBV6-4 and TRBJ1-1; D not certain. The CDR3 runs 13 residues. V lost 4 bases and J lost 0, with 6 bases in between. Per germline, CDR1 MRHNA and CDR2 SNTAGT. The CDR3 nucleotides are TGTGCCAGCAGTGTTCGTGTGAACACTGAAGCTTTCTTT. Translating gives CASSVRVNTEAFF.

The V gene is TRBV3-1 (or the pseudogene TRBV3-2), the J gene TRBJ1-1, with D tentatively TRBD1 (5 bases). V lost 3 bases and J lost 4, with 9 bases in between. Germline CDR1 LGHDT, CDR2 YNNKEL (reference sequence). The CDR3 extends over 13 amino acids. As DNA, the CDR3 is TGTGCCAGCAGCCAGGGGCGAGGCACTGAAGCTTTCTTT. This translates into CASSQGRGTEAFF.

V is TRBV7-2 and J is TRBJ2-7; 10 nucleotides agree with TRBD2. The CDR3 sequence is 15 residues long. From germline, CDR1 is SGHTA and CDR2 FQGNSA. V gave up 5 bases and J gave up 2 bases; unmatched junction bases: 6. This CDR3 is CASSVGLAVTYEQYF. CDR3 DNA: TGTGCCAGCAGCGTAGGACTAGCGGTTACCTACGAGCAGTACTTC.

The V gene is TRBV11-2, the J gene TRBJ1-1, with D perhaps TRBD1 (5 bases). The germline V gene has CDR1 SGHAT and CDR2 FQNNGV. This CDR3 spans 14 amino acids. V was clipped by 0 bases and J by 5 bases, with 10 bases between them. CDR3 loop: CASSLERGGTEAFF. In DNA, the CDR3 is TGTGCCAGCAGCTTAGAACGGGGGGGGACTGAAGCTTTCTTT.

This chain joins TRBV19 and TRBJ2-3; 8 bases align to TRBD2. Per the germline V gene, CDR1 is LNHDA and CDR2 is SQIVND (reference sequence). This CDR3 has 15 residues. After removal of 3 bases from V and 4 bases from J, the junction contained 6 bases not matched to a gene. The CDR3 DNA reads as TGTGCCAGTAGTATCAGACGGGGGGGCTCAGATACGCAGTATTTT. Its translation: CASSIRRGGSDTQYF.

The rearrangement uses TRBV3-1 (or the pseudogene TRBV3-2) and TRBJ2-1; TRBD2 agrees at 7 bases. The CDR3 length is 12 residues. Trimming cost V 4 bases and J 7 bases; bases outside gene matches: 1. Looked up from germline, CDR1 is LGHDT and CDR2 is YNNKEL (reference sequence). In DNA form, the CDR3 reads TGTGCCAGCAGCCCAGCGGGAAATGAGCAGTTCTTC. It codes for CASSPAGNEQFF.

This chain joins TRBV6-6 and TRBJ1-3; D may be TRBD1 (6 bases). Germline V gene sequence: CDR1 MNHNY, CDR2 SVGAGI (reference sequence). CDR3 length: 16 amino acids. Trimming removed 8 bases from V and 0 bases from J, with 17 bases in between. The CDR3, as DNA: TGTGCCAGCTGTACGGGGGGCTCTTCCTCTGGAAACACCATATATTTT. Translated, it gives CASCTGGSSSGNTIYF.

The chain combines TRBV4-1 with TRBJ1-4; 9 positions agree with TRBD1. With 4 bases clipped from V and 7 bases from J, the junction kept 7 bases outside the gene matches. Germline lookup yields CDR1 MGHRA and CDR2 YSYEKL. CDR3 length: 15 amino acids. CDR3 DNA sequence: TGCGCCAGCAGCCCACCGGGACAGGGTGGTGAAAAACTGTTTTTT. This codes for CASSPPGQGGEKLFF.

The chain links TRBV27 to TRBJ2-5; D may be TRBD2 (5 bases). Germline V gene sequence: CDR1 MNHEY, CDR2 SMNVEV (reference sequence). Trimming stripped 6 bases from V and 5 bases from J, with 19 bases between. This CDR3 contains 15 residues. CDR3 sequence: CASRNPGPPGETQYF. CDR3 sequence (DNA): TGTGCCAGCAGGAACCCCGGGCCGCCGGGGGAGACCCAGTACTTC.

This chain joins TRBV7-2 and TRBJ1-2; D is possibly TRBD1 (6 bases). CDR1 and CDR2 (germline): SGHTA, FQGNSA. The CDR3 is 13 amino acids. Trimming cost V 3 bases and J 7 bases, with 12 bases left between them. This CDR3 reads CASSLNRDSGYTF. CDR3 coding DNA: TGTGCCAGCAGCTTGAACAGGGATTCTGGCTACACCTTC. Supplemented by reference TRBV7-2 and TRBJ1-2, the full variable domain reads GAGVSQSPSNKVTEKGKDVELRCDPISGHTALYWYRQSLGQGLEFLIYFQGNSAPDKSGLPSDRFSAERTGGSVSTLTIQRTQQEDSAVYLCASSLNRDSGYTFGSGTRLTVV.

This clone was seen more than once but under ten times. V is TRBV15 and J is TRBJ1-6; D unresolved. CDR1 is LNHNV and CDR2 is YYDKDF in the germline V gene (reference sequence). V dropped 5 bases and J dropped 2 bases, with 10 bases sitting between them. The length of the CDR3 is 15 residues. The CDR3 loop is CATSDGVPYNSPLHF. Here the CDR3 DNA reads TGTGCCACCAGCGACGGAGTACCCTATAATTCACCCCTCCACTTT.

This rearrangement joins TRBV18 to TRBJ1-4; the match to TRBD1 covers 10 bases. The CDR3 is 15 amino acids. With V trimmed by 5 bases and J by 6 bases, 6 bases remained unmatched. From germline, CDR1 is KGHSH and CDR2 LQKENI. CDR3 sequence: CASSSDRGPYEKLFF. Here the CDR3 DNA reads TGTGCCAGCTCATCCGACAGGGGGCCTTATGAAAAACTGTTTTTT.

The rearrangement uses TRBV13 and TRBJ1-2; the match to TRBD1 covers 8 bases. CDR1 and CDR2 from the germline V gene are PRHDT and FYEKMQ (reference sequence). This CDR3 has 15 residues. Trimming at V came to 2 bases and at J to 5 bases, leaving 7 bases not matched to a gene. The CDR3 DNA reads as TGTGCCAGCAGCTTATCACGGACAGGGCTGTATGGCTACACCTTC. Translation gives CASSLSRTGLYGYTF.

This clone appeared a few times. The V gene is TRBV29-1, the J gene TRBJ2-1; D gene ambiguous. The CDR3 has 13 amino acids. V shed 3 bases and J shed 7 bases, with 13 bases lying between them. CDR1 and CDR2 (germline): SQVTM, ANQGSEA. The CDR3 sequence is CSVDRVTGNEQFF. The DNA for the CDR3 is TGCAGCGTTGACCGGGTTACTGGGAATGAGCAGTTCTTC.

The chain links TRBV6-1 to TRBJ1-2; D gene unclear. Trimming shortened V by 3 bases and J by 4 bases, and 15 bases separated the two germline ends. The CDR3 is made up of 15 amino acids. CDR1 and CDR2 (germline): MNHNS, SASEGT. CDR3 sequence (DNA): TGTGCCAGCAGTGATGCGGAGACTATGATCTATGGCTACACCTTC. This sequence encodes CASSDAETMIYGYTF.

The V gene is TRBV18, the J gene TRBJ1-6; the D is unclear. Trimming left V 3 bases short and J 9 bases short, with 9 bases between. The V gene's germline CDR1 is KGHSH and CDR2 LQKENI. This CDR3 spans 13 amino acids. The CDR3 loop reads CASSPGEGSPLHF. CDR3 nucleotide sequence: TGTGCCAGCTCACCTGGGGAGGGTTCACCCCTCCACTTT.

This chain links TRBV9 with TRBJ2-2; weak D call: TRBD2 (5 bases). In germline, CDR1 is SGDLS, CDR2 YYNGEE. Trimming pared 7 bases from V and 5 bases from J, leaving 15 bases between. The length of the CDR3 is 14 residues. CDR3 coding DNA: TGTGCCAGCGGGAGACTCAGGACGACCGGGGAGCTGTTTTTT. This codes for CASGRLRTTGELFF.

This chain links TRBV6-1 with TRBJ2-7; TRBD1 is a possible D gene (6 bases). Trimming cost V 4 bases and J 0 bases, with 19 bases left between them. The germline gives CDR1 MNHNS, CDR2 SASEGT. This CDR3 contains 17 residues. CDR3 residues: CASSVPTTGIVSYEQYF. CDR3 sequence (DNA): TGTGCCAGCAGTGTCCCTACAACAGGGATAGTCTCCTACGAGCAGTACTTC.

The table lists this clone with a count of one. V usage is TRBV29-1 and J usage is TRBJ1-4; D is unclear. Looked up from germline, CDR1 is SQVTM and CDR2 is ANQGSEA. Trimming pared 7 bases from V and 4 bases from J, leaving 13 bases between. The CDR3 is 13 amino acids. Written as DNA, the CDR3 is TGCAGCGCCGAGAGCTCCGGTAATGAAAAACTGTTTTTT. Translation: CSAESSGNEKLFF.

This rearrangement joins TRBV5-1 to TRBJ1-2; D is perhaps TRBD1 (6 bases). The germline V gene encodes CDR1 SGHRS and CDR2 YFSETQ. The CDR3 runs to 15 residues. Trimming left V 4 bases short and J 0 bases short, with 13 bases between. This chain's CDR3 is CASSPTGPTNYGYTF. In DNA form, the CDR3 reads TGCGCCAGCAGCCCCACAGGGCCCACTAACTATGGCTACACCTTC. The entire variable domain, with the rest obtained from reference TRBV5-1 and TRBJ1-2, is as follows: KAGVTQTPRYLIKTRGQQVTLSCSPISGHRSVSWYQQTPGQGLQFLFEYFSETQRNKGNFPGRFSGRQFSNSRSEMNVSTLELGDSALYLCASSPTGPTNYGYTFGSGTRLTVV.

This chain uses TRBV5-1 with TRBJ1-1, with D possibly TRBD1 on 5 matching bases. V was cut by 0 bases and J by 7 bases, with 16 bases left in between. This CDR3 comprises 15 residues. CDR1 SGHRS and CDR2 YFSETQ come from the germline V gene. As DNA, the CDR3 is TGCGCCAGCAGCTTGGGGATCGACAGAGTTAATGAAGCTTTCTTT. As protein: CASSLGIDRVNEAFF. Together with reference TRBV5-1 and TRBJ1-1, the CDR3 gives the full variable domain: KAGVTQTPRYLIKTRGQQVTLSCSPISGHRSVSWYQQTPGQGLQFLFEYFSETQRNKGNFPGRFSGRQFSNSRSEMNVSTLELGDSALYLCASSLGIDRVNEAFFGQGTRLTVV.